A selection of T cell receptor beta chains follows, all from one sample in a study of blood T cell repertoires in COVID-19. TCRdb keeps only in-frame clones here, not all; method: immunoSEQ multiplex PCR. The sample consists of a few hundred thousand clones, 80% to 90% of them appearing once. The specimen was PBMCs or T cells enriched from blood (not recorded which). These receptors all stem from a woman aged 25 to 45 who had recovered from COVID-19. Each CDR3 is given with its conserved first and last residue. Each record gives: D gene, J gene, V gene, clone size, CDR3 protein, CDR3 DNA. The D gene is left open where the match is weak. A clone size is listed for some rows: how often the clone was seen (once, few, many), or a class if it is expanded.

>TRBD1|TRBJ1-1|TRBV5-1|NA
CASSSPGQTEAFF
TGCGCCAGCAGCTCGCCGGGACAGACTGAAGCTTTCTTT
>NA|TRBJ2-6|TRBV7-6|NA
CASSLGLAFSGANVLTF
TGTGCCAGCAGCTTAGGCCTAGCGTTCTCTGGGGCCAACGTCCTGACTTTC
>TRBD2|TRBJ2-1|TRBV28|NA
CASSLGRSRTRETSGRFEQFF
TGTGCCAGCAGCCTTGGAAGGTCCAGGACCCGTGAGACTAGCGGGAGATTTGAGCAGTTCTTC
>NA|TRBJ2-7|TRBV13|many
CASSSGHHEQYF
TGTGCCAGCAGCTCGGGACATCACGAGCAGTACTTC
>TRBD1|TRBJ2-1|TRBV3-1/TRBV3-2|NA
CASSQYGTGGWDEQFF
TGTGCCAGCAGCCAATACGGTACAGGGGGGTGGGATGAGCAGTTCTTC
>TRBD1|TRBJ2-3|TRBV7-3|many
CASSLGQGTDTQYF
TGTGCCAGCAGCCTTGGACAGGGCACAGATACGCAGTATTTT
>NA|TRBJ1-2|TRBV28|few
CASSLHSADYGYTF
TGTGCCAGCAGTCTCCACTCAGCGGATTATGGCTACACCTTC
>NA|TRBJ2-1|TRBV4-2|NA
CASSRLFESYNEQFF
TGTGCCAGCAGCCGACTGTTTGAGTCCTACAATGAGCAGTTCTTC
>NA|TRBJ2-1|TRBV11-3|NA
CASSLGFWGLGNEQFF
TGTGCCAGCAGCTTAGGATTTTGGGGCTTGGGCAATGAGCAGTTCTTC
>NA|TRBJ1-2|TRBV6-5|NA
CASRSGEGYGYTF
TGTGCCAGCAGGTCGGGGGAGGGCTATGGCTACACCTTC
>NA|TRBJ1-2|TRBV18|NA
CASSPPSTYYGYTF
TGTGCCAGCTCACCACCTAGCACCTACTATGGCTACACCTTC
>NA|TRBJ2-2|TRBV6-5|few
CASRRTVGYTGELFF
TGTGCCAGCAGGAGGACAGTCGGGTACACCGGGGAGCTGTTTTTT
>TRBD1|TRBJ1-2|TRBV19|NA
CATSGTGQANYGYTF
TGTGCCACCTCTGGGACAGGCCAAGCTAACTATGGCTACACCTTC
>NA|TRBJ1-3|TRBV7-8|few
CASSFAGSGNTIYF
TGTGCCAGCAGCTTCGCAGGCTCTGGAAACACCATATATTTT
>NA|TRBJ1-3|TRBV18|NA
CASSPDSSSGNTIYF
TGTGCCAGCTCACCAGACAGTTCCTCTGGAAACACCATATATTTT
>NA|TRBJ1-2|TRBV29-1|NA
CSVVGRGRELDGYTF
TGCAGCGTTGTAGGGAGGGGACGGGAGCTTGATGGCTACACCTTC
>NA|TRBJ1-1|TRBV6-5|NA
CASENQSGQTEAFF
TGTGCCAGCGAGAATCAGTCCGGACAAACTGAAGCTTTCTTT
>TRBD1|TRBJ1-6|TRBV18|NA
CASSPRPTGQGGNSPLHF
TGTGCCAGCTCACCACGGCCCACCGGACAGGGGGGGAATTCACCCCTCCACTTT
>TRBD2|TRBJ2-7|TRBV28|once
CASEGTSSGYEQYF
TGTGCCAGTGAAGGGACTAGCTCTGGCTACGAGCAGTACTTC
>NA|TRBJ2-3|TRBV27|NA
CASMWSTEHSSTDTQYF
TGTGCCAGCATGTGGTCGACTGAACATTCTAGCACAGATACGCAGTATTTT
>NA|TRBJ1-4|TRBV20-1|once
CSASAQLNEKLFF
TGCAGTGCTAGTGCACAGCTAAATGAAAAACTGTTTTTT
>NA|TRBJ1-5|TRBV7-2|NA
CASSNTGQPQHF
TGTGCCAGCAGCAATACAGGGCAGCCCCAGCATTTT
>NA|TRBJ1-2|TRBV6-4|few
CASSERPSGDYGYTF
TGTGCCAGCAGTGAGAGGCCTTCGGGAGACTATGGCTACACCTTC
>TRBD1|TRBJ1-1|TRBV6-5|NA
CASSNWDRENTEAFF
TGTGCCAGCAGTAATTGGGACAGGGAGAACACTGAAGCTTTCTTT
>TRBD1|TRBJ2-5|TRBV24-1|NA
CATSRDSQETQYF
TGTGCCACCTCTCGGGACAGCCAAGAGACCCAGTACTTC
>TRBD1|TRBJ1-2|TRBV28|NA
CASSPWGQGARGYTF
TGTGCCAGCAGCCCCTGGGGACAGGGGGCAAGGGGCTACACCTTC